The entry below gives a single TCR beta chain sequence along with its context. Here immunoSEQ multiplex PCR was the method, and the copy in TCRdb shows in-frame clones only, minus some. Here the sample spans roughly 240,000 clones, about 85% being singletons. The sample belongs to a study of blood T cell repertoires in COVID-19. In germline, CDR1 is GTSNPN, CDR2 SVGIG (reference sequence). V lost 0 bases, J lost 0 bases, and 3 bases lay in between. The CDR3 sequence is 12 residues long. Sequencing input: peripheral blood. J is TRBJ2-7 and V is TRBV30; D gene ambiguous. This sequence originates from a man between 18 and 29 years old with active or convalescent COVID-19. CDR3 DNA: TGTGCCTGGAGTGTTAGCTCCTACGAGCAGTACTTC. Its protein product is CAWSVSSYEQYF. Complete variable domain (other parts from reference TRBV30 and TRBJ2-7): SQTIHQWPATLVQPVGSPLSLECTVEGTSNPNLYWYRQAAGRGLQLLFYSVGIGQISSEVPQNLSASRPQDRQFILSSKKLLLSDSGFYLCAWSVSSYEQYFGPGTRLTVT.